Below, one T cell receptor (beta chain) is given with its context. Its target is unknown. Extraction and reverse transcription of RNA yielded cDNA as the sequencing template. Profiling relied on immunoSEQ multiplex PCR, and the TCRdb table lists in-frame clones only, not all of them. The repertoire has about 140,000 clones, around 86% of them found once; the top ten carry about 13%. The data are from a study of CD8+ T cells in alopecia areata. Study information: Treated patients were scored for severity by percent of scalp affected. Study results and caveats: Relative to normal scalp, lesional scalp, especially alopecia totalis/universalis, showed higher clonality. In scalp and blood during tofacitinib, many expanded lesional clones persisted.

Treatment described: oral pan-JAK inhibitor, 5-10 mg twice daily. CDR3 length: 13 amino acids. The V and J ends lost 5 bases and 7 bases, in that order; junction bases with no gene match: 9. Germline V gene sequence: CDR1 SGDLS, CDR2 YYNGEE. This specimen was CD8+ T cells sorted from blood, taken at week 4, from a patient treated with tofacitinib. This rearrangement joins TRBV9 to TRBJ2-7; 7 bases line up with TRBD2. The clonotype was recovered from a human donor with alopecia areata. For the CDR3, the DNA is TGTGCCAGCAGTCCGAGCGGGCGGGGGGAGCAGTACTTC. Its translation is CASSPSGRGEQYF.